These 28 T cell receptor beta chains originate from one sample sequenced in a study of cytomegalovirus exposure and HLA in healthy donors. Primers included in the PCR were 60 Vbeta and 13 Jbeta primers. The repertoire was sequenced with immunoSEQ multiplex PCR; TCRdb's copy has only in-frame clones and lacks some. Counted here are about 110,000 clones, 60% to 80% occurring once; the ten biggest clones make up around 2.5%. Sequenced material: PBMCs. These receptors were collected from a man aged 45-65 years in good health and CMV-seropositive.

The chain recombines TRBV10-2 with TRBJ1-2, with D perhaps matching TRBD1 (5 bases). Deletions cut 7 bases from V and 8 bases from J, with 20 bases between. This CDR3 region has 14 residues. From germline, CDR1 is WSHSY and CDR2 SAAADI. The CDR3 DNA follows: TGCGCCAGCACCCCTGGGGGGTCCTCCGGCGGCTACACCTTC. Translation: CASTPGGSSGGYTF.

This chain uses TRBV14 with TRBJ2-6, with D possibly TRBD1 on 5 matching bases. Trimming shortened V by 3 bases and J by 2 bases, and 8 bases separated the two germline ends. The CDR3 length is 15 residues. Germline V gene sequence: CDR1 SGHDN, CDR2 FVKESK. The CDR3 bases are TGTGCCAGCAGCCACAGGGTAACTGGGGCCAACGTCCTGACTTTC. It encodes CASSHRVTGANVLTF.

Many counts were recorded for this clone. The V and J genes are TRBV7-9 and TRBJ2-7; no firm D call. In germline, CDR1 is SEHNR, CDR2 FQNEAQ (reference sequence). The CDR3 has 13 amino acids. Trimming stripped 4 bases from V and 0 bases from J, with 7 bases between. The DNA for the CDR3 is TGTGCCAGCAGCTCCGTGGCCTCCTACGAGCAGTACTTC. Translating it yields CASSSVASYEQYF.

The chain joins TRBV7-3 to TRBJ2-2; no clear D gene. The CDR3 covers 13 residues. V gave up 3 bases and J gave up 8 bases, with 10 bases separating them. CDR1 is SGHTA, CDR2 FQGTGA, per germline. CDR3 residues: CASSFSNLGELFF. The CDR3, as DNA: TGTGCCAGCAGCTTCTCGAACCTAGGGGAGCTGTTTTTT.

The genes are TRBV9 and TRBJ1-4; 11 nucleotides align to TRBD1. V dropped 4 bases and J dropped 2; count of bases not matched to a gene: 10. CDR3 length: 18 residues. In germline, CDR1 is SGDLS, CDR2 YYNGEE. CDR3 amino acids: CASSPHLRTGGTNEKLFF. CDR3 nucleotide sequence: TGTGCCAGCAGCCCTCATTTGCGGACAGGGGGCACTAATGAAAAACTGTTTTTT.

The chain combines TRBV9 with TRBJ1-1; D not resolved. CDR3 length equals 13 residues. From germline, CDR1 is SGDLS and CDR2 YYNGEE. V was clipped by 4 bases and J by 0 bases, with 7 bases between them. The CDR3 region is CASSPRVNTEAFF. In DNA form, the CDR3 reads TGTGCCAGCAGCCCCCGGGTGAACACTGAAGCTTTCTTT.

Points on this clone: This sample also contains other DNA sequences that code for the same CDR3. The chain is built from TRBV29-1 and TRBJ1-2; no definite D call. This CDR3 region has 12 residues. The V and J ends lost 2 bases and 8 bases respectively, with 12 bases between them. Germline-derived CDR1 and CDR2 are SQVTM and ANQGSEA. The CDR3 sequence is CSVEMEGRGYTF. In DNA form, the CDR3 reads TGCAGCGTTGAAATGGAGGGTCGGGGCTACACCTTC.

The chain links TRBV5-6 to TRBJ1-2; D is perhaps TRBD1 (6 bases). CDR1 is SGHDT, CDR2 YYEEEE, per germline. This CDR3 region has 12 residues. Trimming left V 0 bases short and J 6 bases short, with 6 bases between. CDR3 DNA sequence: TGTGCCAGCAGCTTGGACAGGGATGGCTACACCTTC. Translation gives CASSLDRDGYTF.

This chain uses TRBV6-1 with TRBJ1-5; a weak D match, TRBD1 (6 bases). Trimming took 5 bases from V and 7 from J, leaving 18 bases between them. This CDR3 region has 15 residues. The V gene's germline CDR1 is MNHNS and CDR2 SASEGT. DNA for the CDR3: TGTGCCAGCAGTTCACTCAGGGAGCAGGGGCAGCCCCAGCATTTT. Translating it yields CASSSLREQGQPQHF.

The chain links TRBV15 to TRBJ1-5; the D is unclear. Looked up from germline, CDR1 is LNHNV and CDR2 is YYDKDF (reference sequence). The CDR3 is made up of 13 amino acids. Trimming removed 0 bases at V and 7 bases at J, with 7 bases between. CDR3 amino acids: CATSREGDQPQHF. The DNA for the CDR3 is TGTGCCACCAGCAGAGAGGGAGACCAGCCCCAGCATTTT. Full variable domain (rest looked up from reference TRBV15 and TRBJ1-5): DAMVIQNPRYQVTQFGKPVTLSCSQTLNHNVMYWYQQKSSQAPKLLFHYYDKDFNNEADTPDNFQSRRPNTSFCFLDIRSPGLGDTAMYLCATSREGDQPQHFGDGTRLSIL.

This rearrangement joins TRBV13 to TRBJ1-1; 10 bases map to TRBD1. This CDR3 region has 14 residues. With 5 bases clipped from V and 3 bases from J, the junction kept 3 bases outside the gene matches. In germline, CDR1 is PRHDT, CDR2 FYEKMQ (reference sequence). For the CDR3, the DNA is TGTGCCAGCAGCCGGGGACAGGGGTACACTGAAGCTTTCTTT. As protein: CASSRGQGYTEAFF. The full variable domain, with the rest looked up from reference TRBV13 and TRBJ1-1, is AAGVIQSPRHLIKEKRETATLKCYPIPRHDTVYWYQQGPGQDPQFLISFYEKMQSDKGSIPDRFSAQQFSDYHSELNMSSLELGDSALYFCASSRGQGYTEAFFGQGTRLTVV.

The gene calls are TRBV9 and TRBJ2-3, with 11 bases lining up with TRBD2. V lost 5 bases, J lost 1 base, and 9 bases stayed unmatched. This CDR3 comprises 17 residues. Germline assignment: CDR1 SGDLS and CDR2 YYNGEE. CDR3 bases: TGTGCCAGCAGTATAGCGGGGGGGCCTTGGGGCACAGATACGCAGTATTTT. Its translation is CASSIAGGPWGTDTQYF.

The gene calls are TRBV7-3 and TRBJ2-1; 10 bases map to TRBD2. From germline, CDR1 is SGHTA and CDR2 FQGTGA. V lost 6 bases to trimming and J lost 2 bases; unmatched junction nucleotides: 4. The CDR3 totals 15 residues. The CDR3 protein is CASRRTSGPYNEQFF. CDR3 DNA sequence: TGTGCCAGCAGGAGGACTAGCGGACCCTACAATGAGCAGTTCTTC. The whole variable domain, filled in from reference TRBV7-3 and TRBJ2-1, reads GAGVSQTPSNKVTEKGKYVELRCDPISGHTALYWYRQSLGQGPEFLIYFQGTGAADDSGLPNDRFFAVRPEGSVSTLKIQRTERGDSAVYLCASRRTSGPYNEQFFGPGTRLTVL.

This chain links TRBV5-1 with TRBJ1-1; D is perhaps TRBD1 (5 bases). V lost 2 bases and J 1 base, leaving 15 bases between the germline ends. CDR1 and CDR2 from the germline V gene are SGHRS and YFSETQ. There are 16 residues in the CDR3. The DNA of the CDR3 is TGCGCCAGCAGCTTAGACAGCTCCGAGGCGAACACTGAAGCTTTCTTT. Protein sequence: CASSLDSSEANTEAFF.

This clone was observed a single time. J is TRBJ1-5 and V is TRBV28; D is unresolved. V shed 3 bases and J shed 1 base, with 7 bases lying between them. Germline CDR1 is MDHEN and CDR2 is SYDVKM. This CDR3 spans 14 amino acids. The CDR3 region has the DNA TGTGCCAGCAGTTTGCCAGAAAGCAATCAGCCCCAGCATTTT. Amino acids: CASSLPESNQPQHF.

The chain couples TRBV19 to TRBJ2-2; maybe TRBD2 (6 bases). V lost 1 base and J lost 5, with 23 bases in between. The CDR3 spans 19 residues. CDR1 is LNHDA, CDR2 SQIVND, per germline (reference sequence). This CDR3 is CASSIGLGLGGVGTGELFF. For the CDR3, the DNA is TGTGCCAGTAGTATAGGTCTTGGGTTGGGGGGAGTTGGGACCGGGGAGCTGTTTTTT.

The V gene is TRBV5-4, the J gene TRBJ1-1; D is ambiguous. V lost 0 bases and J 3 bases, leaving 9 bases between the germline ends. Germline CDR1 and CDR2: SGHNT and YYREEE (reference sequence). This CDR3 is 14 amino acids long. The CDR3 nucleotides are TGTGCCAGCAGCTTGGAGGTTCGGGACACTGAAGCTTTCTTT. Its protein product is CASSLEVRDTEAFF.

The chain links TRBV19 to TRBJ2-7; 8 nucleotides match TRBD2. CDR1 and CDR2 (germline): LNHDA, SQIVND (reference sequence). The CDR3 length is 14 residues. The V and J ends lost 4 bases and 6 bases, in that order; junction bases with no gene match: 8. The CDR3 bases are TGTGCCAGTAGTACCCCCGGGGGGGGCTTCGAGCAGTACTTC. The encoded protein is CASSTPGGGFEQYF.

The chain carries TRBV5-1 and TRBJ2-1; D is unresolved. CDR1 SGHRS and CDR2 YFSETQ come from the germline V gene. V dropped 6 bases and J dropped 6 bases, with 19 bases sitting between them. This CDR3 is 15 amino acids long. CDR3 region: CASTSGSPSANEQFF. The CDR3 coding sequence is TGCGCCAGCACCTCCGGTAGCCCCTCAGCCAATGAGCAGTTCTTC.

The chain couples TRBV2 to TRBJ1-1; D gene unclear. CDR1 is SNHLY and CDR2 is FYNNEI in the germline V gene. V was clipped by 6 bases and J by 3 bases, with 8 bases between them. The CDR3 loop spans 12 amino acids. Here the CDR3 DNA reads TGTGCCAGCAGACAGTCTCACACTGAAGCTTTCTTT. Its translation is CASRQSHTEAFF. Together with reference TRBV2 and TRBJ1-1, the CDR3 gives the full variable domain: EPEVTQTPSHQVTQMGQEVILRCVPISNHLYFYWYRQILGQKVEFLVSFYNNEISEKSEIFDDQFSVERPDGSNFTLKIRSTKLEDSAMYFCASRQSHTEAFFGQGTRLTVV.

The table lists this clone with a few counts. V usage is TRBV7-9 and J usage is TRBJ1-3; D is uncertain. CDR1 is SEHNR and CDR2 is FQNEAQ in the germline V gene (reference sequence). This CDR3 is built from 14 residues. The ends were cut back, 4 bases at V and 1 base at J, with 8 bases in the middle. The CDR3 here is CASSSDWSGNTIYF. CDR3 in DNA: TGTGCCAGCAGCTCGGACTGGTCTGGAAACACCATATATTTT.

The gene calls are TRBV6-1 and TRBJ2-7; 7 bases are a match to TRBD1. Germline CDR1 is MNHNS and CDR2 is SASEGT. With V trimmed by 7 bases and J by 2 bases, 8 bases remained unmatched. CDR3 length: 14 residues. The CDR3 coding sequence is TGTGCCAGCAAAGATCCGGGACAGACCTACGAGCAGTACTTC. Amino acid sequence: CASKDPGQTYEQYF.

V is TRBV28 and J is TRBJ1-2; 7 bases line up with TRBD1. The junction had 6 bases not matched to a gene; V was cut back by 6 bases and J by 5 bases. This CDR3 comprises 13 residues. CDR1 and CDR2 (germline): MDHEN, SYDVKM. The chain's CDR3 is CASSKEQGYGYTF. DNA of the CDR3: TGTGCCAGCAGCAAGGAACAGGGGTATGGCTACACCTTC.

CDR3 coding DNA: TGCGCCAGCAGCCTCGGACTAGCGGGGGGCCTGGACTTCTTC. This encodes CASSLGLAGGLDFF. The J gene is TRBJ2-1, the V gene TRBV5-1; 14 bases align to TRBD2. There are 14 residues in the CDR3. In germline, CDR1 is SGHRS, CDR2 YFSETQ. V lost 4 bases, J lost 16 bases, and 10 bases stayed unmatched.

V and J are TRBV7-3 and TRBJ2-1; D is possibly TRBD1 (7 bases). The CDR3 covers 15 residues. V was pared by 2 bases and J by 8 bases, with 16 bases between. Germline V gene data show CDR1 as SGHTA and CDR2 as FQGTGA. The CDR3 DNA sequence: TGTGCCAGCAGCTTATCCCTGGGCAGGGGGGATGAGCAGTTCTTC. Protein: CASSLSLGRGDEQFF. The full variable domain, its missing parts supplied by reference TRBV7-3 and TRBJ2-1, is GAGVSQTPSNKVTEKGKYVELRCDPISGHTALYWYRQSLGQGPEFLIYFQGTGAADDSGLPNDRFFAVRPEGSVSTLKIQRTERGDSAVYLCASSLSLGRGDEQFFGPGTRLTVL.

CDR3 nucleotides: TGTGCCAGCAGCCAGGTAGACGGGACAGGGGCGTACGAGCAGTACTTC. Amino acids: CASSQVDGTGAYEQYF. V gene TRBV6-8 combines with J gene TRBJ2-7; 10 bases fit TRBD1. The CDR3 is 16 amino acids. The germline V gene has CDR1 MNHGY and CDR2 SAAAGT. The V segment lost 6 bases and the J segment 4 bases; nucleotides outside the gene matches: 12.

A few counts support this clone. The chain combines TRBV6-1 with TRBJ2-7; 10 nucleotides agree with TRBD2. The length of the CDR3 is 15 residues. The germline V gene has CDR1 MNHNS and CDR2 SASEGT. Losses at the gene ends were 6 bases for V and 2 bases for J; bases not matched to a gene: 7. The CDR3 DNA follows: TGTGCCAGCAGGCCCATAGCGGGAGGCGCCTACGAGCAGTACTTC. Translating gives CASRPIAGGAYEQYF.

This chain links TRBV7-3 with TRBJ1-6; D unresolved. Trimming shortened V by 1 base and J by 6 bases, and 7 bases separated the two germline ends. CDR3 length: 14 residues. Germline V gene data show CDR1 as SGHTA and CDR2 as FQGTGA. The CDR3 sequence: CASSLSQANSPLHF. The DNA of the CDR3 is TGTGCCAGCAGCTTAAGTCAGGCTAATTCACCCCTCCACTTT.